Below are 19 T cell receptor beta chains sequenced from a single sample in a study of CD8 T cells in ankylosing spondylitis (dated by TCRdb to the late 2010s). General conclusions and limits of the study: Blood from ankylosing spondylitis patients appeared to be characterized by a TCR beta motif composed of 7 to 9 highly homologous amino acid variants.

These receptors are not linked to any known antigen. To prepare the library, 5' RACE was applied. The sequencer listed for this sample is Illumina HiSeq 2500. TCRdb trimmed public reads at Q25 via fastp, called clones via MiXCR and kept in-frame beta chains. All rows with the same CDR3 protein become a single entry with the most common DNA and genes. This sample comprises about 210,000 distinct CDR3 sequences, roughly 6.6% of them detected only once. The top ten clones comprise 14% of the sample. The sequenced sample was blood, either unsorted or a sorted T cell fraction (not recorded which). The origin of the receptors is a male donor with ankylosing spondylitis.

This chain links TRBV12-3 or TRBV12-4 with TRBJ1-1; a weak D match, TRBD1 (6 bases). The V end lost 3 bases, the J end lost 6 bases, and 11 bases lay between the germline ends. This CDR3 has 13 residues. The CDR3 bases are TGTGCCAGCAGTTTCGAGCAGGGGCCTGAAGCTTTCTTT. Translating gives CASSFEQGPEAFF.

The gene calls are TRBV12-3 or TRBV12-4 and TRBJ1-5; D perhaps matches TRBD1 (6 bases). The CDR3 covers 15 residues. V was clipped by 1 base and J by 10 bases, with 17 bases between them. The CDR3 DNA is TGTGCCAGCAGTTTAGGGACAGCACCTTCCGTCCCCCAGCATTTT. Its translation: CASSLGTAPSVPQHF.

This clonotype has ten or more counts. This chain connects TRBV6-5 to TRBJ2-7, with D perhaps given as TRBD1 or TRBD2 (5 bases each). CDR3 length: 13 residues. From germline, CDR1 is MNHEY and CDR2 SVGAGI. V lost 10 bases to trimming and J lost 7 bases, with 20 bases between them. The CDR3 bases are TGTGCCACCAATCCCCGGGACCCGGGGGAGCAGTACTTC. Translation: CATNPRDPGEQYF.

This clonotype was recorded many times. This rearrangement joins TRBV4-1 to TRBJ2-1; 7 bases match TRBD2. The CDR3 extends over 16 amino acids. V lost 8 bases to trimming and J lost 0 bases; unmatched junction nucleotides: 10. Germline values: CDR1 MGHRA, CDR2 YSYEKL. CDR3 DNA: TGCGCCAGCGTCCCGGGGGGTCTTAGCTCCTACAATGAGCAGTTCTTC. It yields the protein CASVPGGLSSYNEQFF.

This clonotype was detected ten times or more. V usage is TRBV4-2 and J usage is TRBJ1-5; D gene ambiguous. The CDR3 is made up of 15 amino acids. Germline V gives CDR1 LGHNA, CDR2 YNFKEQ. V gave up 2 bases and J gave up 4 bases, with 12 bases separating them. DNA of the CDR3: TGTGCCAGCAGCCAAATGGACTGGGGAAATCAGCCCCAGCATTTT. Protein product: CASSQMDWGNQPQHF.

This clonotype was seen repeatedly, ten times or more. The rearrangement uses TRBV29-1 and TRBJ2-3; a weak D match, TRBD1 (7 bases). V lost 1 base to trimming and J lost 4 bases, with 27 bases between them. The CDR3 totals 19 residues. From germline, CDR1 is SQVTM and CDR2 ANQGSEA. CDR3 residues: CSVEVLGADGGGGPDTQYF. DNA for the CDR3: TGCAGCGTTGAAGTTTTGGGGGCGGACGGCGGAGGGGGCCCAGATACGCAGTATTTT.

At least ten counts were recorded for this clonotype. The CDR3: CASSLGAAADTQYF. The CDR3 bases are TGTGCCAGCAGTTTAGGCGCCGCCGCAGATACGCAGTATTTT. The chain is built from TRBV12-3 or TRBV12-4 and TRBJ2-3; no definite D call. The CDR3 length is 14 residues. The germline V and J ends were trimmed by 1 base and 4 bases, with 9 bases remaining between them.

This chain joins TRBV20-1 and TRBJ2-3; D is unclear. The germline V gene has CDR1 DFQATT and CDR2 SNEGSKA (reference sequence). The CDR3 covers 12 residues. The CDR3 sequence: CSEAGSTDTQYF. CDR3 nucleotides: TGCTCGGAAGCAGGAAGCACAGATACGCAGTATTTT.

This clonotype was seen ten or more times. The chain carries TRBV27 and TRBJ1-4; D uncertain. The CDR3 consists of 17 residues. Trimming removed 6 bases at V and 10 bases at J, with 27 bases between. CDR1 and CDR2 from the germline V gene are MNHEY and SMNVEV (reference sequence). CDR3 in DNA: TGTGCCAGCAGCGCCCGATCGTCCGCCGCATTATATGGAAAACTGTTTTTT. It specifies CASSARSSAALYGKLFF.

Many counts were recorded for this clonotype. The chain carries TRBV19 and TRBJ2-1; TRBD2 matches at 7 bases. The V and J ends lost 3 bases and 6 bases, in that order; junction bases with no gene match: 5. The CDR3 totals 14 residues. Germline CDR1 reads LNHDA; CDR2 reads SQIVND (reference sequence). CDR3 in DNA: TGTGCCAGTAGTATGGCGGGACTATTCAATGAGCAGTTCTTC. This translates into CASSMAGLFNEQFF. Full variable domain (remainder filled in from reference TRBV19 and TRBJ2-1): DGGITQSPKYLFRKEGQNVTLSCEQNLNHDAMYWYRQDPGQGLRLIYYSQIVNDFQKGDIAEGYSVSREKKESFPLTVTSAQKNPTAFYLCASSMAGLFNEQFFGPGTRLTVL.

This clonotype was seen ten or more times. CDR3 coding DNA: TGTGCCAGCAGCTTGGGGACAGGGCTGGTCGGGCAGTTCTTC. It is translated as CASSLGTGLVGQFF. The rearrangement uses TRBV5-6 and TRBJ2-1, with 8 bases aligning to TRBD1. The CDR3 consists of 14 residues. Germline V gene sequence: CDR1 SGHDT, CDR2 YYEEEE. The junction had 8 bases not matched to a gene; V was cut back by 0 bases and J by 12 bases.

About this clonotype: This may stem from a read error, because a much larger clone lies one nucleotide away. The chain recombines TRBV12-3 or TRBV12-4 with TRBJ1-5, with D perhaps TRBD1 (5 bases). V was cut by 6 bases and J by 9 bases, with 15 bases left in between. This CDR3 contains 13 residues. The CDR3 loop is CASSGPGDPPQHF. The CDR3 nucleotides read TGTGCCAGCAGCGGCCCGGGGGATCCGCCCCAGCATTTT.

The table lists this clonotype with many counts. The chain links TRBV7-9 to TRBJ2-1; D is perhaps TRBD1 or TRBD2 (5 bases each). The V end lost 5 bases, the J end lost 2 bases, and 10 bases lay between the germline ends. The germline V gene has CDR1 SEHNR and CDR2 FQNEAQ (reference sequence). This CDR3 is built from 14 residues. DNA for the CDR3: TGTGCCAGCAGCGTACGGGGCGCCTACAATGAGCAGTTCTTC. Translation: CASSVRGAYNEQFF.

This clonotype showed up many times. V usage is TRBV12-3 or TRBV12-4 and J usage is TRBJ2-3, with D tentatively TRBD2 (6 bases). CDR3 size: 16 residues. Deletions cut 6 bases from V and 3 bases from J, with 19 bases between. CDR3 nucleotide sequence: TGTGCCAGCAGCTTACGCCCGAGTCGGGGGACAGATACGCAGTATTTT. Encoded protein: CASSLRPSRGTDTQYF.

This clonotype was counted many times. V gene TRBV9 combines with J gene TRBJ2-1, with D unclear. CDR3 length: 12 residues. Germline V lookup: CDR1 SGDLS, CDR2 YYNGEE. V lost 4 bases and J 7 bases, leaving 9 bases between the germline ends. CDR3 sequence reads: CASSWADNEQFF. The CDR3 nucleotides read TGTGCCAGCAGCTGGGCTGATAATGAGCAGTTCTTC.

This clonotype occurred many times. The chain links TRBV4-3 to TRBJ1-5; possibly TRBD1 for D (5 bases). V was clipped by 2 bases and J by 4 bases, with 18 bases between them. The CDR3 sequence is 17 residues long. CDR1 is LGHNA and CDR2 is YSLEER in the germline V gene. The CDR3 region has the DNA TGCGCCAGCAGCCAAAGTTATACACAGCCAGGGAATCAGCCCCAGCATTTT. As protein: CASSQSYTQPGNQPQHF.

V and J are TRBV5-1 and TRBJ1-5; 7 positions agree with TRBD1. V lost 4 bases, J lost 8 bases, and 12 bases stayed unmatched. The V gene's germline CDR1 is SGHRS and CDR2 YFSETQ. The CDR3 length is 15 residues. The CDR3 sequence is CASSPQGGTGKPQHF. CDR3 DNA: TGCGCCAGCAGCCCTCAGGGGGGAACTGGGAAGCCCCAGCATTTT.

This clonotype came up many times. The V call is TRBV6-6, the J call TRBJ1-2; the D gene is possibly TRBD1 (5 bases). Trimming removed 11 bases from V and 6 bases from J, with 13 bases in between. CDR3 length: 11 amino acids. Germline loops: CDR1 MNHNY, CDR2 SVGAGI (reference sequence). CDR3 amino acids: CASFGGDGYTF. For the CDR3, the DNA is TGTGCCTCTTTCGGGGGGGATGGCTACACCTTC.

V gene TRBV3-1 combines with J gene TRBJ2-1, with 9 bases fitting TRBD2. This CDR3 has 17 amino acids. CDR1 is LGHDT and CDR2 is YNNKEL in the germline V gene (reference sequence). The V gene end was trimmed by 0 bases and the J gene end by 2 bases; junction bases not matched to a gene: 5. The CDR3 DNA reads as TGTGCCAGCAGCCAAGAAACAGCGGGGGGTCCCTACAATGAGCAGTTCTTC. Translated: CASSQETAGGPYNEQFF.